These T cell receptor beta chains were read from a single sample in a study of breast tumors, draining lymph nodes, adjacent tissues. TCRdb ran MiXCR on the multiplex PCR reads and lists one entry per CDR3 protein. The top ten hold 3% to 4% of the sample, which has approximately 250,000 distinct CDR3 sequences, under 40% seen once. Sequenced material: axillary lymph node tissue. Receptors were obtained from a female donor with breast cancer. Some clones in this sample may be carry-over from other donors' samples. The CDR3 runs from the conserved cysteine through the conserved F or W. The order of the fields is V gene, J gene, clone size, CDR3 length, D gene, CDR3 protein. A D gene is named only where the DNA matches it firmly. Clone sizes are given selectively: once, few, many, or a class where the clone is expanded.

TRBV10-3	TRBJ1-4	-	14	-	CAISEGATNGKLFF
TRBV6-5	TRBJ2-1	-	16	-	CASREAGAGVYNEQFF
TRBV7-9	TRBJ2-7	many	15	TRBD2	CASRKTSGASYEQYF
TRBV6-1	TRBJ2-5	many	15	TRBD2	CASSTSGANQETQYF
TRBV6-5	TRBJ2-3	-	15	-	CASSEGGTGTDTQYF
TRBV11-3	TRBJ2-1	few	16	TRBD2	CASSGGEGSGYNEQFF
TRBV14	TRBJ2-1	few	17	TRBD2	CASSQDFGGRGSSEQFF
TRBV5-8	TRBJ2-1	many	16	TRBD1	CASSLYGGTGVNEQFF
TRBV5-1	TRBJ1-5	-	16	TRBD1	CASSSGQGRFNQPQHF
TRBV7-9	TRBJ2-3	medium-sized	15	TRBD1	CASSLGQGNTDTQYF
TRBV5-1	TRBJ2-3	many	15	TRBD2	CASSPMGGSTDTQYF
TRBV27	TRBJ2-3	-	15	TRBD2	CASSWGEGRTDTQYF
TRBV5-1	TRBJ1-1	-	15	-	CASSLAKGGGTEAFF
TRBV18	TRBJ2-5	few	14	-	CASSPGGSGKTQYF
TRBV4-1	TRBJ2-2	many	17	TRBD2	CASSQASSGGATGELFF
TRBV9	TRBJ2-7	once	14	TRBD2	CASSATSVAYEQSF
TRBV12-3/TRBV12-4	TRBJ2-1	many	12	-	CASSLVWNEQFF
TRBV27	TRBJ2-1	few	17	TRBD2	CASSLLGLAMPLHEQFF
TRBV10-2	TRBJ2-3	many	12	-	CASSLRADTQYF
TRBV6-5	TRBJ1-5	-	13	-	CASSHGGNQPQHF
TRBV20-1	TRBJ2-2	-	13	TRBD1	CGGRQGNTGELFF
TRBV7-3	TRBJ1-6	many	15	-	CASSLKGRGGSPLHF
TRBV19	TRBJ2-4	-	15	-	CASSMMRGLKDIQYF
TRBV4-3	TRBJ2-6	-	16	TRBD2	CASSQDSTSGAYVLTF
TRBV12-5	TRBJ1-1	-	15	-	CASGLVLGEDTEAFF
TRBV7-9	TRBJ2-5	-	15	-	CASSSLLVTEETQYF
TRBV4-2	TRBJ2-1	-	15	TRBD1	CASSLGQGPRDEQFF
TRBV18	TRBJ2-1	-	15	TRBD2	CASSPPEGGRGEQFF
TRBV20-1	TRBJ1-2	-	14	-	CSASSRAGVRGYTF
TRBV20-1	TRBJ1-5	-	13	-	CSAGPQSNQPQHF
TRBV6-5	TRBJ1-6	many	15	TRBD1	CASSPGEGAKSPLHF
TRBV19	TRBJ2-2	many	14	-	CASSMSGADGELFF
TRBV6-4	TRBJ1-6	-	16	-	CASSDPGQTYNSPLHF
TRBV3-1	TRBJ2-7	few	12	TRBD1	CASSQTGDEQYF
TRBV2	TRBJ1-2	many	13	TRBD1	CASTERGHYGYTF
TRBV5-1	TRBJ2-1	many	15	TRBD1	CASSIMGNRGDEQFF
TRBV5-1	TRBJ2-1	many	16	TRBD1	CASSWGGTGGYNEQFF
TRBV29-1	TRBJ2-5	-	16	-	CSVESNRTPRRETQYF
TRBV15	TRBJ1-4	many	17	-	CATSRDYSLSGNEKLFF
TRBV2	TRBJ1-2	many	15	-	CASSEDLTDFYGYTF
TRBV6-1	TRBJ1-5	few	17	-	CASNPRQAGWGNQPQHF